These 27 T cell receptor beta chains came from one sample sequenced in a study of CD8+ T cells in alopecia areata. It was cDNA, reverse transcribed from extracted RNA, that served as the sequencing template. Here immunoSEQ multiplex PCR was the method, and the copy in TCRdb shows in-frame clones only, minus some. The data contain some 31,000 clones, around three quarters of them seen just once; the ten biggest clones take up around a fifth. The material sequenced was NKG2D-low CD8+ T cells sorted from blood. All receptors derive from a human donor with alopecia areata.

CDR3 nucleotides: TGCGCCAGCAGCTTAGGAGAGGACAGTCGCTACGAGCAGTACTTC. The encoded protein is CASSLGEDSRYEQYF. V gene TRBV5-1 combines with J gene TRBJ2-7; maybe TRBD1 (6 bases). Germline values: CDR1 SGHRS, CDR2 YFSETQ. V lost 2 bases and J 3 bases, leaving 15 bases between the germline ends. This CDR3 has 15 residues.

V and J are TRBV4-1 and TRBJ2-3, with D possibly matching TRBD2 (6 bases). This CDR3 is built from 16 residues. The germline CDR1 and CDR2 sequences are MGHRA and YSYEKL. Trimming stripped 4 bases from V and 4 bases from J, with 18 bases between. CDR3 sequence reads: CASSPMFGGTADTQYF. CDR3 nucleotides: TGCGCCAGCAGCCCAATGTTCGGGGGAACGGCAGATACGCAGTATTTT.

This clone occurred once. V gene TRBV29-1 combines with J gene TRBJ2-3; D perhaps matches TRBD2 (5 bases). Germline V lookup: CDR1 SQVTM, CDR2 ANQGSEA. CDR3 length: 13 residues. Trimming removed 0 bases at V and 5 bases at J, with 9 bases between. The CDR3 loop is CSVEDRGGDTQYF. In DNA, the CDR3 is TGCAGCGTTGAAGATCGAGGAGGAGATACGCAGTATTTT.

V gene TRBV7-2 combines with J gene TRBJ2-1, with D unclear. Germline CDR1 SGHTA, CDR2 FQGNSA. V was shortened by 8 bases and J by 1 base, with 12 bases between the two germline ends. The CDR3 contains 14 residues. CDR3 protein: CASSQTLSYNEQFF. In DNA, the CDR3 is TGTGCCAGCTCCCAAACTCTTTCCTACAATGAGCAGTTCTTC.

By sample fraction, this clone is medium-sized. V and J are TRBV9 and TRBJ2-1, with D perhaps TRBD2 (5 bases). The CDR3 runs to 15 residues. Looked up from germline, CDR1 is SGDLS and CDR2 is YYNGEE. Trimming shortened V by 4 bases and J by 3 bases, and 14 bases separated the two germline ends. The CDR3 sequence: CASSTVGVNYNEQFF. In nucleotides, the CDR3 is TGTGCCAGCAGCACCGTCGGGGTAAACTACAATGAGCAGTTCTTC.

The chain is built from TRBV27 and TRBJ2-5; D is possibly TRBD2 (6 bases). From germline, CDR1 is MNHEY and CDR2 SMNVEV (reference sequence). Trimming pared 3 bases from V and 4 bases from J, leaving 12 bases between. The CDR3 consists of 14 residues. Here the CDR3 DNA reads TGTGCCAGCAGTTTGGGTACTAGCAGAGAGACCCAGTACTTC. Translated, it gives CASSLGTSRETQYF.

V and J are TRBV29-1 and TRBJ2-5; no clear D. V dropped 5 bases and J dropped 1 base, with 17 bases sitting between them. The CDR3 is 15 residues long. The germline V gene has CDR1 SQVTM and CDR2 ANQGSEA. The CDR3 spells CSVNALRPPQETQYF. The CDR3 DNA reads TGCAGCGTTAATGCCCTCCGACCACCCCAAGAGACCCAGTACTTC.

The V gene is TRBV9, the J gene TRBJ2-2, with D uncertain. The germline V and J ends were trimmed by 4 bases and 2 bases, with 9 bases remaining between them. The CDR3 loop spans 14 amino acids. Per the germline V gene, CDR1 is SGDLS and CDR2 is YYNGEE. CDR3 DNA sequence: TGTGCCAGCAGCTGGTCGGATAACACCGGGGAGCTGTTTTTT. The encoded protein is CASSWSDNTGELFF. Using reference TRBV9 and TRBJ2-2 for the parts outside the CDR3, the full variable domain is DSGVTQTPKHLITATGQRVTLRCSPRSGDLSVYWYQQSLDQGLQFLIQYYNGEERAKGNILERFSAQQFPDLHSELNLSSLELGDSALYFCASSWSDNTGELFFGEGSRLTVL.

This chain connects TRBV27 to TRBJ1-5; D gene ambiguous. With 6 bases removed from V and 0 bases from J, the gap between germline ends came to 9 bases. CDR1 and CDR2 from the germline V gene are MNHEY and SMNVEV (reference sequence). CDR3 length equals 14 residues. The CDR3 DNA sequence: TGTGCCAGCAGCCGGGGAGTTAGCAATCAGCCCCAGCATTTT. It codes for CASSRGVSNQPQHF.

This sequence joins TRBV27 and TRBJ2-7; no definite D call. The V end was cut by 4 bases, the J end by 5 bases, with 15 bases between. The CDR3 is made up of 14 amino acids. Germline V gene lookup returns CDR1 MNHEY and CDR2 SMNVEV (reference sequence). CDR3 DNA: TGTGCCAGCAGTTCCGACCCGATGGGCAACGAGCAGTACTTC. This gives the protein CASSSDPMGNEQYF.

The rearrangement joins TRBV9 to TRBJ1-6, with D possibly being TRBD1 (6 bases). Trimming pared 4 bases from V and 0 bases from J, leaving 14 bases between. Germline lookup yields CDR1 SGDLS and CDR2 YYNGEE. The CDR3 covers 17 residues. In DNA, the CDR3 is TGTGCCAGCAGCCTCAACAGGGAGAGCTCCTATAATTCACCCCTCCACTTT. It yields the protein CASSLNRESSYNSPLHF.

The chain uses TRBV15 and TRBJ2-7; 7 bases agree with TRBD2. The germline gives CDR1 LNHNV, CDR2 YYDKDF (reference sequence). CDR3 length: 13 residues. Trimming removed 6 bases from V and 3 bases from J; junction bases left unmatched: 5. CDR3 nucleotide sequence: TGTGCCACCAGGTCGGGGGGTTACTACGAGCAGTACTTC. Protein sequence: CATRSGGYYEQYF.

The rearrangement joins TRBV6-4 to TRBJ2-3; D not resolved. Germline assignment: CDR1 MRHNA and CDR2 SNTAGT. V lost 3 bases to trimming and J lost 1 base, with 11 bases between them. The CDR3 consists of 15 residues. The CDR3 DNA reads TGTGCCAGCAGTGAAAACGAAATAGGCACAGATACGCAGTATTTT. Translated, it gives CASSENEIGTDTQYF.

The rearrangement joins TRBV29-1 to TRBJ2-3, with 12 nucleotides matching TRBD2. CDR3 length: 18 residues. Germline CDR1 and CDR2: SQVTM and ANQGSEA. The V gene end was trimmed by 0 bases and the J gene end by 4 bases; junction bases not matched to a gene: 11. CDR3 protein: CSVEDGLAGGPAADTQYF. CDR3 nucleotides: TGCAGCGTTGAAGATGGCCTAGCGGGGGGGCCTGCGGCAGATACGCAGTATTTT.

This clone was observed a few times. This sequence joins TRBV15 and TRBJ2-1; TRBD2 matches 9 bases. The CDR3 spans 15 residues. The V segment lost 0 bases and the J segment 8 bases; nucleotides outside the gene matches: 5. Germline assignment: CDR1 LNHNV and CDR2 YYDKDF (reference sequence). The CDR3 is CATSRESSGSYEQFF. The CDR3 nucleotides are TGTGCCACCAGCAGAGAGAGTAGCGGGAGCTATGAGCAGTTCTTC.

The CDR3 sequence: CASSGRRDPSADTQYF. The CDR3 bases are TGTGCCAGCAGCGGCCGAAGGGACCCATCCGCAGATACGCAGTATTTT. This chain joins TRBV7-9 and TRBJ2-3; D may match TRBD1 or TRBD2 (5 bases each). Trimming took 5 bases from V and 4 from J, leaving 19 bases between them. This CDR3 is built from 16 residues. The germline V gene has CDR1 SEHNR and CDR2 FQNEAQ (reference sequence).

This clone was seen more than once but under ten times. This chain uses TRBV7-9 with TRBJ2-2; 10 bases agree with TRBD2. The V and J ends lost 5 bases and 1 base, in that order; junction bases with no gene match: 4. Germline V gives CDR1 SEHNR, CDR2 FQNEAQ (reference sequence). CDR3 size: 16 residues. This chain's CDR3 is CASSQTSGENTGELFF. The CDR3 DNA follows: TGTGCCAGCAGCCAAACTAGCGGGGAGAACACCGGGGAGCTGTTTTTT.

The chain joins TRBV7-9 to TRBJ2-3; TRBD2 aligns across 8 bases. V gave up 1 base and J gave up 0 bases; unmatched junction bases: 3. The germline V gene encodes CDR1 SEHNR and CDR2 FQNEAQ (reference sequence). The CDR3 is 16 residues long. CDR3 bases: TGTGCCAGCAGCTTAGTCCAGCGGGGGAGCACAGATACGCAGTATTTT. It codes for CASSLVQRGSTDTQYF.

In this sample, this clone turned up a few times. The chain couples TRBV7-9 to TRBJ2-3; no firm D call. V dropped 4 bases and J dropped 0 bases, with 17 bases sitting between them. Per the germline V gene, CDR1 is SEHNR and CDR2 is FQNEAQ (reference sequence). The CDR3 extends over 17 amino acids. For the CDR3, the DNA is TGTGCCAGCAGCTCCCTACTGAGCGTGTCTAGCACAGATACGCAGTATTTT. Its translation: CASSSLLSVSSTDTQYF.

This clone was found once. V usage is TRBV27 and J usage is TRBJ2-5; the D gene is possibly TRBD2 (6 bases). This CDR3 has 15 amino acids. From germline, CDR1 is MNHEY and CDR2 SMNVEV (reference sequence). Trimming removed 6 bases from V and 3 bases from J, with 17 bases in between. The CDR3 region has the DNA TGTGCCAGCAGGGGAGGAGGGTGGGGCAAAGAGACCCAGTACTTC. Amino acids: CASRGGGWGKETQYF.

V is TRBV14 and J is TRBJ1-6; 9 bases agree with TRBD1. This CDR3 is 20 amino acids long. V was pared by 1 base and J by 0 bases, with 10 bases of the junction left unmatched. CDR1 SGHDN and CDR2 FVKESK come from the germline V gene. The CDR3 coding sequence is TGTGCCAGCAGCCAAGGAGACTGGACAGGGGCGGTCTCCTATAATTCACCCCTCCACTTT. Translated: CASSQGDWTGAVSYNSPLHF. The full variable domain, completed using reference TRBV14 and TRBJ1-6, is EAGVTQFPSHSVIEKGQTVTLRCDPISGHDNLYWYRRVMGKEIKFLLHFVKESKQDESGMPNNRFLAERTGGTYSTLKVQPAELEDSGVYFCASSQGDWTGAVSYNSPLHFGNGTRLTVT.

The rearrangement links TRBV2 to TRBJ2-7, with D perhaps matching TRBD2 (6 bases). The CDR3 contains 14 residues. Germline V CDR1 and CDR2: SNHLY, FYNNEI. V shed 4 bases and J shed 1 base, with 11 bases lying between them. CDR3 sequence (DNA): TGTGCCAGCAGTGTCAACGGAGGGTCCTACGAGCAGTACTTC. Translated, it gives CASSVNGGSYEQYF.

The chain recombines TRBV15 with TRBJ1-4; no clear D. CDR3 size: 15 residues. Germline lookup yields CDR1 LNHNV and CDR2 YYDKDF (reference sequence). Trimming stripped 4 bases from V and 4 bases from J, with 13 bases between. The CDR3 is CATSTRREHNEKLFF. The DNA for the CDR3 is TGTGCCACCAGCACCCGACGGGAGCATAATGAAAAACTGTTTTTT.

In DNA form, the CDR3 reads TGTGCCAGCAGCCAACCGGATATCACCCTTCGGGGACACCAAGAGACCCAGTACTTC. Residues: CASSQPDITLRGHQETQYF. V gene TRBV14 combines with J gene TRBJ2-5; D tentatively fits TRBD1 or TRBD2 (5 bases each). The germline V and J ends were trimmed by 2 bases and 0 bases, with 22 bases remaining between them. Germline V gene lookup returns CDR1 SGHDN and CDR2 FVKESK. The CDR3 sequence is 19 residues long. Looking up the rest from reference TRBV14 and TRBJ2-5 gives the full variable domain: EAGVTQFPSHSVIEKGQTVTLRCDPISGHDNLYWYRRVMGKEIKFLLHFVKESKQDESGMPNNRFLAERTGGTYSTLKVQPAELEDSGVYFCASSQPDITLRGHQETQYFGPGTRLLVL.

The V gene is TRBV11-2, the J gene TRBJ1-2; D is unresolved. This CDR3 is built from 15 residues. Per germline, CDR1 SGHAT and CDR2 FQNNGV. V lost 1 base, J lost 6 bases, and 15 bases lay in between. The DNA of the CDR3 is TGTGCCAGCAGCTTAGCTCGGATGGCGGCGGATGGCTACACCTTC. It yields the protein CASSLARMAADGYTF.

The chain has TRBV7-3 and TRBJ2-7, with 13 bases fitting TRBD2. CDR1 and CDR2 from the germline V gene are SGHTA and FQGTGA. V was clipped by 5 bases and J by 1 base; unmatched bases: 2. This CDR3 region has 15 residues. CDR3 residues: CASSPTSGGSYEQYF. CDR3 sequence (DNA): TGTGCCAGCAGCCCGACTAGCGGGGGGTCCTACGAGCAGTACTTC.

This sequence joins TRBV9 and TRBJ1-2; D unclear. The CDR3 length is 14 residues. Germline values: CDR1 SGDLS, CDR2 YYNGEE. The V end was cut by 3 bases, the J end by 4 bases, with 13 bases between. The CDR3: CASSALRDGYGYTF. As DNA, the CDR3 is TGTGCCAGCAGCGCCCTGAGAGACGGCTATGGCTACACCTTC. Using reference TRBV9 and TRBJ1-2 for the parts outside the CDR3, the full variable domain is DSGVTQTPKHLITATGQRVTLRCSPRSGDLSVYWYQQSLDQGLQFLIQYYNGEERAKGNILERFSAQQFPDLHSELNLSSLELGDSALYFCASSALRDGYGYTFGSGTRLTVV.